The 26 T cell receptor beta chains given below trace back to one sample, sequenced in a study of shared T cell receptors in the human thymus. TCRdb's copy holds only in-frame clones and misses some; the assay was immunoSEQ multiplex PCR. Of tens of thousands of clones in the sample, about 95% were seen once. The sample comprised thymocytes. The receptors originated from a human donor.

V is TRBV6-6 and J is TRBJ1-3; possibly TRBD1 for D (6 bases). The V end was cut by 7 bases, the J end by 7 bases, with 20 bases between. CDR1 MNHNY and CDR2 SVGAGI come from the germline V gene (reference sequence). CDR3 length: 15 residues. For the CDR3, the DNA is TGTGCCAGCATAGGGTCAGGGGTTAATAGGAACACCATATATTTT. Amino acid sequence: CASIGSGVNRNTIYF.

V gene TRBV6-1 combines with J gene TRBJ2-1; TRBD2 agrees at 8 bases. Looked up from germline, CDR1 is MNHNS and CDR2 is SASEGT. With V trimmed by 4 bases and J by 7 bases, 12 bases remained unmatched. The CDR3 is made up of 16 amino acids. CDR3 region: CASSATIDGGANEQFF. CDR3 coding DNA: TGTGCCAGCAGTGCGACCATTGACGGGGGGGCTAATGAGCAGTTCTTC.

This rearrangement joins TRBV10-3 to TRBJ1-4; D not resolved. V lost 4 bases and J lost 5, with 8 bases in between. CDR1 is ENHRY, CDR2 SYGVKD, per germline. This CDR3 has 13 residues. CDR3 nucleotides: TGTGCCATCAGTGCGCAGCTAAATGAAAAACTGTTTTTT. Amino acid sequence: CAISAQLNEKLFF.

This sequence joins TRBV9 and TRBJ1-1; 7 nucleotides match TRBD1. Per the germline V gene, CDR1 is SGDLS and CDR2 is YYNGEE. With V trimmed by 3 bases and J by 5 bases, 10 bases remained unmatched. CDR3 length: 15 residues. The CDR3 spells CASSASDRDGTEAFF. DNA for the CDR3: TGTGCCAGCAGCGCCTCAGACAGGGATGGAACTGAAGCTTTCTTT.

This clone was picked up one time. This rearrangement joins TRBV9 to TRBJ1-2; 9 bases map to TRBD1. In germline, CDR1 is SGDLS, CDR2 YYNGEE. The ends lost 0 bases at V and 3 bases at J; junction bases unmatched: 9. The CDR3 extends over 17 amino acids. In DNA form, the CDR3 reads TGTGCCAGCAGCGTAGGCAGACAGGGGGACGATTACTATGGCTACACCTTC. It encodes CASSVGRQGDDYYGYTF. Together with reference TRBV9 and TRBJ1-2, the CDR3 gives the full variable domain: DSGVTQTPKHLITATGQRVTLRCSPRSGDLSVYWYQQSLDQGLQFLIQYYNGEERAKGNILERFSAQQFPDLHSELNLSSLELGDSALYFCASSVGRQGDDYYGYTFGSGTRLTVV.

The CDR3: CASSTGTGQNEKLFF. DNA of the CDR3: TGTGCCAGTAGTACCGGAACCGGGCAGAATGAAAAACTGTTTTTT. This chain joins TRBV19 and TRBJ1-4; unclear D gene. CDR3 size: 15 residues. The germline V gene encodes CDR1 LNHDA and CDR2 SQIVND (reference sequence). V was pared by 4 bases and J by 5 bases, with 14 bases between.

This rearrangement joins TRBV5-8 to TRBJ2-3; D unclear. There are 13 residues in the CDR3. Germline lookup yields CDR1 SGHTS and CDR2 YDEGEE. Trimming removed 0 bases from V and 2 bases from J, with 4 bases in between. This chain's CDR3 is CASSLANTDTQYF. CDR3 sequence (DNA): TGTGCCAGCAGCTTGGCGAACACAGATACGCAGTATTTT.

A word on this clone: This sample includes further DNA sequences coding for the same CDR3. This chain joins TRBV6-1 and TRBJ2-2; no clear D. Per the germline V gene, CDR1 is MNHNS and CDR2 is SASEGT. The CDR3 is 12 amino acids. V was pared by 6 bases and J by 7 bases, with 9 bases between. The CDR3 sequence: CASSSRLGELFF. In DNA form, the CDR3 reads TGTGCCAGCAGCTCACGGCTCGGGGAGCTGTTTTTT.

The chain joins TRBV6-1 to TRBJ2-7; D is ambiguous. Germline CDR1 reads MNHNS; CDR2 reads SASEGT. Trimming cost V 0 bases and J 3 bases, with 15 bases left between them. The CDR3 is made up of 16 amino acids. The CDR3 sequence is CASSEAESHPDYEQYF. The CDR3, as DNA: TGTGCCAGCAGTGAAGCGGAATCTCACCCCGACTACGAGCAGTACTTC.

This clone came up once. The V call is TRBV30, the J call TRBJ1-1; no clear D. Germline loops: CDR1 GTSNPN, CDR2 SVGIG (reference sequence). This CDR3 region has 16 residues. V lost 3 bases and J 1 base, leaving 18 bases between the germline ends. The DNA for the CDR3 is TGTGCCTGGAGCGAGGTACCCGGGAAAGAGAACACTGAAGCTTTCTTT. Amino acid sequence: CAWSEVPGKENTEAFF.

In this sample, this clone turned up once. The chain uses TRBV30 and TRBJ2-3, with 8 positions matching TRBD1. V lost 1 base to trimming and J lost 5 bases; unmatched junction nucleotides: 17. The CDR3 covers 18 residues. Germline CDR1 GTSNPN, CDR2 SVGIG (reference sequence). CDR3 DNA sequence: TGTGCCTGGAGTGGAGTGGTGACAGGGGTGGGCTCGGAAGATACGCAGTATTTT. Translation gives CAWSGVVTGVGSEDTQYF. The full variable domain, rest sourced from reference TRBV30 and TRBJ2-3, is SQTIHQWPATLVQPVGSPLSLECTVEGTSNPNLYWYRQAAGRGLQLLFYSVGIGQISSEVPQNLSASRPQDRQFILSSKKLLLSDSGFYLCAWSGVVTGVGSEDTQYFGPGTRLTVL.

V is TRBV7-3 and J is TRBJ1-6; a possible D gene is TRBD1 (6 bases). Looked up from germline, CDR1 is SGHTA and CDR2 is FQGTGA. The CDR3 has 15 residues. The germline V and J ends were trimmed by 1 base and 7 bases, with 11 bases remaining between them. CDR3 sequence (DNA): TGTGCCAGCAGCTTAAACAGGGTAGGCAATTCACCCCTCCACTTT. Amino acid sequence: CASSLNRVGNSPLHF.

The chain employs TRBV5-4 and TRBJ2-3; D is uncertain. Germline lookup yields CDR1 SGHNT and CDR2 YYREEE (reference sequence). V was shortened by 5 bases and J by 1 base, with 14 bases between the two germline ends. The CDR3 contains 15 residues. In DNA form, the CDR3 reads TGTGCCAGCAGTACTGGCCAGCTATGCACAGATACGCAGTATTTT. It codes for CASSTGQLCTDTQYF.

This clone was counted only a few times. V usage is TRBV7-6 and J usage is TRBJ1-2, with D unclear. Germline V CDR1 and CDR2: SGHVS, FNYEAQ. V lost 5 bases to trimming and J lost 4 bases, with 14 bases between them. CDR3 size: 14 residues. CDR3 protein: CASSPGTVPYGYTF. The CDR3 DNA reads TGTGCCAGCAGCCCCGGAACAGTCCCCTATGGCTACACCTTC.

The rearrangement joins TRBV11-2 to TRBJ1-6, with no clear D. V was trimmed by 1 base and J by 12 bases, leaving 16 bases between them. This CDR3 is built from 15 residues. Germline V CDR1 and CDR2: SGHAT, FQNNGV. The CDR3 DNA follows: TGTGCCAGCAGCTTAGGGCACGCAGTCCTCCTACCCCTCCACTTT. Amino acids: CASSLGHAVLLPLHF.

The CDR3 is CSVQSTGPGEKLFF. The CDR3 DNA is TGCAGCGTTCAATCGACAGGGCCTGGAGAAAAACTGTTTTTT. The chain uses TRBV29-1 and TRBJ1-4; 7 nucleotides agree with TRBD1. CDR1 is SQVTM and CDR2 is ANQGSEA in the germline V gene. With 5 bases clipped from V and 8 bases from J, the junction kept 11 bases outside the gene matches. The length of the CDR3 is 14 residues. Variable domain in full (rest from reference TRBV29-1 and TRBJ1-4): SAVISQKPSRDICQRGTSLTIQCQVDSQVTMMFWYRQQPGQSLTLIATANQGSEATYESGFVIDKFPISRPNLTFSTLTVSNMSPEDSSIYLCSVQSTGPGEKLFFGSGTQLSVL.

The V and J genes are TRBV7-2 and TRBJ2-7; 7 bases are a match to TRBD1. V shed 2 bases and J 2 bases; nucleotides not matched to a gene: 9. This CDR3 is built from 16 residues. CDR1 SGHTA and CDR2 FQGNSA come from the germline V gene. Here the CDR3 DNA reads TGTGCCAGCAGCTTAATTTCCAGGGGGTGGACCTACGAGCAGTACTTC. Its translation: CASSLISRGWTYEQYF.

This rearrangement joins TRBV4-2 to TRBJ2-7; the match to TRBD1 covers 8 bases. Losses at the gene ends were 4 bases for V and 0 bases for J; bases not matched to a gene: 5. The germline V gene has CDR1 LGHNA and CDR2 YNFKEQ. CDR3 size: 15 residues. The CDR3 region is CASSLGTGLSYEQYF. CDR3 DNA sequence: TGTGCCAGCAGCCTAGGGACAGGCCTCTCCTACGAGCAGTACTTC.

The CDR3 bases are TGTGCCAGCAGTTACATACAGAGACCCTACGAGCAGTACTTC. This gives the protein CASSYIQRPYEQYF. This sequence joins TRBV6-6 and TRBJ2-7; no reliable D call. The CDR3 contains 14 residues. Germline values: CDR1 MNHNY, CDR2 SVGAGI (reference sequence). Trimming left V 2 bases short and J 2 bases short, with 10 bases between.

The DNA for the CDR3 is TGTGCCAGCAGCTTGGTTGACAGTCAAGCCAAAAACATTCAGTACTTC. This sequence encodes CASSLVDSQAKNIQYF. This chain connects TRBV5-6 to TRBJ2-4; tentative D call: TRBD1 (5 bases). The germline gives CDR1 SGHDT, CDR2 YYEEEE. The CDR3 contains 16 residues. The ends were cut back, 0 bases at V and 0 bases at J, with 10 bases in the middle.

The CDR3 nucleotides are TGTGCCAGTATTCTAGGGGCTGAAGCTTTCTTT. Its protein is CASILGAEAFF. The rearrangement links TRBV19 to TRBJ1-1; TRBD1 is a possible D gene (5 bases). Germline V CDR1 and CDR2: LNHDA, SQIVND (reference sequence). Between the trimmed V and J ends, which lost 7 bases and 6 bases, there was a span of 9 bases. This CDR3 spans 11 amino acids.

A remark on this clone: The same CDR3 is also encoded by other DNA sequences in this sample. V and J are TRBV6-5 and TRBJ2-7, with 9 bases identical to TRBD1. Germline values: CDR1 MNHEY, CDR2 SVGAGI. V trimming: 2 bases; J trimming: 3 bases; junction bases outside the gene matches: 5. CDR3 length: 15 residues. The CDR3 region is CASSYGTGLSYEQYF. The CDR3 DNA sequence: TGTGCCAGCAGTTACGGGACAGGGTTGAGCTACGAGCAGTACTTC.

This chain links TRBV4-3 with TRBJ2-2; D is uncertain. From germline, CDR1 is LGHNA and CDR2 YSLEER. Trimming took off 2 bases at V and 6 bases at J, with 4 bases between the two ends. This CDR3 has 12 residues. CDR3 sequence reads: CASSQPSGELFF. The CDR3 DNA reads TGCGCCAGCAGCCAACCGTCCGGGGAGCTGTTTTTT.

This clone was observed a handful of times. The genes are TRBV27 and TRBJ2-7; 10 bases match TRBD1. Per the germline V gene, CDR1 is MNHEY and CDR2 is SMNVEV (reference sequence). The CDR3 has 15 residues. V gave up 5 bases and J gave up 3 bases; unmatched junction bases: 7. The CDR3 region is CASSPETGGRYEQYF. DNA of the CDR3: TGTGCCAGCAGTCCGGAGACAGGGGGCCGCTACGAGCAGTACTTC.

V is TRBV7-6 and J is TRBJ2-7; D is unclear. There are 9 residues in the CDR3. Trimming took 5 bases from V and 6 from J, leaving 2 bases between them. Germline-derived CDR1 and CDR2 are SGHVS and FNYEAQ. Here the CDR3 DNA reads TGTGCCAGCAGCACCGAGCAGTACTTC. Translated, it gives CASSTEQYF.

V usage is TRBV19 and J usage is TRBJ2-1; 7 nucleotides line up with TRBD1. Germline V gene sequence: CDR1 LNHDA, CDR2 SQIVND (reference sequence). The CDR3 runs to 16 residues. With V trimmed by 7 bases and J by 2 bases, 11 bases remained unmatched. The CDR3 nucleotides are TGTGCCAGTAACTCACAGGGGTTTAAAACCTACAATGAGCAGTTCTTC. It yields the protein CASNSQGFKTYNEQFF.